These 32 T cell receptor beta chains share one sample of origin, sequenced in a study of monozygotic twins with inflammatory bowel disease. TCRdb reprocessed the 5' RACE reads, keeping one entry per CDR3 protein, no DNA. The table gives nearly 450,000 distinct CDR3 sequences; the top ten clones make up 2% to 3% of it. The sample comprised blood. These receptors all come from a human donor with ulcerative colitis or Crohn's disease, or a healthy co-twin of an affected twin (not recorded which).

The CDR3 loop reads CASSPPPGGSSRRDTQYF. The chain links TRBV27 to TRBJ2-3; checking the TCRdb D call of TRBD1 is not possible without DNA. The length of the CDR3 is 18 residues. The V gene's germline CDR1 is MNHEY and CDR2 SMNVEV (reference sequence).

The chain is built from TRBV20-1 and TRBJ2-7; TCRdb calls TRBD2, which cannot be checked without DNA. Germline V gives CDR1 DFQATT, CDR2 SNEGSKA (reference sequence). This CDR3 spans 16 amino acids. The CDR3 sequence is CSAPEELAEGSYEQYF.

The chain links TRBV6-4 to TRBJ2-3; the TRBD1 assignment by TCRdb is unverifiable without DNA. This CDR3 contains 14 residues. Germline V CDR1 and CDR2: MRHNA, SNTAGT. CDR3 residues: CASKPGPLGGTQYF.

This chain joins TRBV5-6 and TRBJ2-3; TCRdb names TRBD1, which stays unverified in the absence of DNA. The CDR3 has 15 residues. The germline V gene has CDR1 SGHDT and CDR2 YYEEEE. CDR3 sequence reads: CASSSGTGITDTQYF.

The chain is built from TRBV6-5 and TRBJ2-5; TCRdb gives TRBD2 as the D gene, but with no DNA this cannot be confirmed. There are 15 residues in the CDR3. Per germline, CDR1 MNHEY and CDR2 SVGAGI. The CDR3 here is CASSSSRAPTETQYF.

The genes are TRBV29-1 and TRBJ2-3; TCRdb gives TRBD2 as the D gene, but with no DNA this cannot be confirmed. The germline gives CDR1 SQVTM, CDR2 ANQGSEA. The CDR3 contains 11 residues. The CDR3: CSVEVRARRHF.

V is TRBV12-3 or TRBV12-4 and J is TRBJ1-3. The CDR3 is 14 residues long. CDR3 sequence: CASSLDGGGNTIYF.

V gene TRBV7-3 combines with J gene TRBJ2-3. The germline CDR1 and CDR2 sequences are SGHTA and FQGTGA. The CDR3 is made up of 15 amino acids. CDR3 sequence reads: CASSPSSTSTDTQYF.

The V gene is TRBV4-2, the J gene TRBJ1-3. The CDR3 spans 16 residues. The germline CDR1 and CDR2 sequences are LGHNA and YNFKEQ. CDR3 region: CASSQDMVTSGNTIYF.

The rearrangement links TRBV4-1 to TRBJ2-1; TCRdb's D gene call, TRBD2, goes unchecked for lack of DNA. Germline V CDR1 and CDR2: MGHRA, YSYEKL. The CDR3 extends over 18 amino acids. CDR3: CASSQAFTSGGSYNEQFF.

V gene TRBV29-1 combines with J gene TRBJ1-2. The CDR3 is 12 residues long. Germline lookup yields CDR1 SQVTM and CDR2 ANQGSEA. The CDR3 is CSVERAGYGYTF.

This sequence joins TRBV12-3 or TRBV12-4 and TRBJ1-1; as DNA is missing, the TRBD1 call by TCRdb cannot be tested. The CDR3 covers 14 residues. CDR3 sequence: CASSPTRDRLEAFF.

This sequence joins TRBV3-1 and TRBJ2-3; TCRdb reports TRBD2, a call that lacks DNA to check it against. The CDR3 consists of 18 residues. Germline values: CDR1 LGHDT, CDR2 YNNKEL (reference sequence). CDR3 loop: CASSQNTLAGGLTDTQYF.

J is TRBJ1-3 and V is TRBV25-1. There are 15 residues in the CDR3. Germline CDR1 is MGHDK and CDR2 is SYGVNS. CDR3 protein: CASSAPVSSGNTIYF.

The CDR3 reads CASSYLETLGASDEQFF. The V and J genes are TRBV6-2 or TRBV6-3 and TRBJ2-1; TCRdb's D call of TRBD1 is untestable without DNA. This CDR3 region has 17 residues. CDR1 and CDR2 from the germline V gene are MNHEY and SVGEGT.

The CDR3 here is CASSLFGATDTQYF. The chain is built from TRBV5-1 and TRBJ2-3; the TCRdb call, TRBD1, lacks DNA for checking. Looked up from germline, CDR1 is SGHRS and CDR2 is YFSETQ. This CDR3 comprises 14 residues.

The chain is built from TRBV5-1 and TRBJ1-5. CDR3 length: 15 amino acids. Looked up from germline, CDR1 is SGHRS and CDR2 is YFSETQ. This chain's CDR3 is CASSIQGGSNQPQHF.

The V and J genes are TRBV6-1 and TRBJ2-3. CDR1 and CDR2 from the germline V gene are MNHNS and SASEGT. The CDR3 is 11 amino acids. CDR3 in amino acids: CASMRSDTQYF.

The J gene is TRBJ2-5, the V gene TRBV15. Germline lookup yields CDR1 LNHNV and CDR2 YYDKDF (reference sequence). The CDR3 is 13 residues long. The CDR3: CATSTFLVKAQYF.

V gene TRBV7-2 combines with J gene TRBJ2-5; the TCRdb call, TRBD2, lacks DNA for checking. This CDR3 comprises 16 residues. Germline values: CDR1 SGHTA, CDR2 FQGNSA. CDR3 amino acids: CASSLSFTSAQETQYF.

The rearrangement joins TRBV10-3 to TRBJ2-1; with no DNA, the TCRdb D assignment of TRBD1 cannot be verified. The germline V gene has CDR1 ENHRY and CDR2 SYGVKD. The CDR3 is 13 amino acids. The CDR3 sequence is CAIAGTENNEQFF.

This sequence joins TRBV5-1 and TRBJ1-3. This CDR3 has 15 residues. Germline V gene lookup returns CDR1 SGHRS and CDR2 YFSETQ. The CDR3 loop is CASSLASEPGNTIYF.

CDR3 protein: CASSYFGRVPDTQYF. The chain joins TRBV14 to TRBJ2-3; TCRdb selects TRBD2, and the lack of DNA leaves this call unchecked. Germline lookup yields CDR1 SGHDN and CDR2 FVKESK. There are 15 residues in the CDR3.

The rearrangement uses TRBV9 and TRBJ2-1; TCRdb designates TRBD2, a call that cannot be tested without DNA. CDR1 and CDR2 (germline): SGDLS, YYNGEE. The CDR3 runs to 16 residues. The CDR3 loop reads CASSVASGLAPNEQFF.

The chain carries TRBV5-1 and TRBJ2-1; TCRdb names TRBD2, which stays unverified in the absence of DNA. Germline V gene sequence: CDR1 SGHRS, CDR2 YFSETQ. CDR3 length: 14 amino acids. CDR3: CASSLMGSGEQQFF. Looking up the rest from reference TRBV5-1 and TRBJ2-1 gives the full variable domain: KAGVTQTPRYLIKTRGQQVTLSCSPISGHRSVSWYQQTPGQGLQFLFEYFSETQRNKGNFPGRFSGRQFSNSRSEMNVSTLELGDSALYLCASSLMGSGEQQFFGPGTRLTVL.

The gene calls are TRBV6-1 and TRBJ1-6; TCRdb's D gene call, TRBD1, goes unchecked for lack of DNA. The CDR3 is 14 amino acids. CDR1 and CDR2 (germline): MNHNS, SASEGT. CDR3 amino acids: CASTLWDGNSPLHF.

This chain joins TRBV20-1 and TRBJ2-7; TCRdb proposes TRBD2, but this gene call is untestable without DNA. This CDR3 has 13 residues. Germline V gives CDR1 DFQATT, CDR2 SNEGSKA (reference sequence). The CDR3 loop is CSARGLADYEQYF.

The CDR3 spells CASGLRGSNTGELFF. The rearrangement joins TRBV7-6 to TRBJ2-2; TCRdb's D gene call, TRBD1, goes unchecked for lack of DNA. Germline CDR1 is SGHVS and CDR2 is FNYEAQ. There are 15 residues in the CDR3.

The J gene is TRBJ2-1, the V gene TRBV29-1; TCRdb returns TRBD2, unconfirmable since there is no DNA. CDR3 length equals 13 residues. Germline V gene sequence: CDR1 SQVTM, CDR2 ANQGSEA. CDR3 loop: CSVEAGGLNEQFF.

V is TRBV5-6 and J is TRBJ1-2. Germline V gene lookup returns CDR1 SGHDT and CDR2 YYEEEE. CDR3 length: 13 amino acids. CDR3: CASSFQSMSGYTF.

The chain is built from TRBV20-1 and TRBJ2-1. Looked up from germline, CDR1 is DFQATT and CDR2 is SNEGSKA (reference sequence). This CDR3 is 11 amino acids long. The chain's CDR3 is CSARVVNEQFF.

The V gene is TRBV6-5, the J gene TRBJ2-2; TCRdb returns TRBD1, unconfirmable since there is no DNA. The germline V gene has CDR1 MNHEY and CDR2 SVGAGI. The CDR3 is 19 amino acids. CDR3 residues: CASSYSIPQGARNTGELFF.